This TCR beta chain was found in a study of CD8 T cells in cerebrospinal fluid in Alzheimer's disease. Confirmation of patient neurodegeneration relied on biomarkers such as neurofilament, amyloid-beta and tau. For each CDR3 protein, TCRdb gives one entry from its re-call of the 10x single-cell sequencing reads, without DNA. Across over a thousand distinct CDR3 sequences, the top ten clones capture approximately 20% of the sample. Germline V lookup: CDR1 KGHDR, CDR2 SFDVKD. The CDR3 consists of 14 residues. The sequence derives from a human donor with mild cognitive impairment. The sequenced sample was cerebrospinal fluid. V and J are TRBV24-1 and TRBJ2-5. CDR3 loop: CATSDRSTEETQYF.